This note documents a single T cell receptor (beta chain) sequence. Antigen specificity is unknown. This CDR3 has 16 amino acids. Trimming stripped 0 bases from V and 5 bases from J, with 16 bases between. Germline V gene sequence: CDR1 MNHEY, CDR2 SVGAGI. Assay: immunoSEQ multiplex PCR; the TCRdb copy retains only in-frame clones and omits some. Of approximately 91,000 clones listed, roughly 94% are singletons. The data originate from a study of siplizumab effects on memory and regulatory T cells. Study-wide points: Poor capture below about 10^-5 frequency left most alloreactive clones unmapped to unstimulated subsets. Proliferating Tregs from siplizumab cultures lacked functional confirmation of suppression. Roughly 75-97% of dividing CD4+ or CD8+ clones were without an attributable naive or memory phenotype. The alloresponse seemed to draw substantially on naive T cells, which appeared more diverse than memory cells.

This chain uses TRBV6-5 with TRBJ2-5; D remains unclear. The clonotype was recovered from a human donor in good health. The specimen was CD8+ T cells sorted from blood. The CDR3 DNA follows: TGTGCCAGCAGTTACTCGATTACTTGGGTTAGTGAGACCCAGTACTTC. Residues: CASSYSITWVSETQYF.